Listed here are 22 T cell receptor beta chains from one sample, sequenced in a study of regulatory T cells in long-lasting Graves disease. The authors built TCR beta libraries using iRepertoire HTBI primers and Arm-PCR of CDR3 regions. TCRdb recomputed calls from the multiplex PCR reads with MiXCR, one row per CDR3 protein. The sample lists approximately 500,000 distinct CDR3 sequences, about 22% occurring once. Time point noted: persistent/refractory GD, antithyroid drugs over 5 years with positive TRAb. PBMC-derived RNA was used for the TCR library. Sequenced material: peripheral blood mononuclear cells (PBMCs), taken when the disease was refractory, from a patient treated with antithyroid drugs. These receptors were taken from a female donor with Graves disease.

The V and J genes are TRBV28 and TRBJ1-5, with a possible D match to TRBD1 (5 bases). Germline CDR1 MDHEN, CDR2 SYDVKM. The V end was cut by 8 bases, the J end by 0 bases, with 11 bases between. The CDR3 length is 14 residues. CDR3 amino acids: CASGGGSSNQPQHF. DNA for the CDR3: TGTGCCAGCGGGGGAGGCAGTAGCAATCAGCCCCAGCATTTT.

There are a few counts of this clonotype. The chain is built from TRBV7-9 and TRBJ2-1; weak D call: TRBD1 (6 bases). This CDR3 region has 16 residues. The V gene lost 1 base and the J gene lost 1 base, with 11 bases spanning the gap. CDR1 is SEHNR, CDR2 FQNEAQ, per germline (reference sequence). The CDR3 loop reads CASSLEGGLSYNEQFF. Here the CDR3 DNA reads TGTGCCAGCAGCTTAGAAGGGGGTTTGTCCTACAATGAGCAGTTCTTC. Full variable domain (remainder filled in from reference TRBV7-9 and TRBJ2-1): DTGVSQNPRHKITKRGQNVTFRCDPISEHNRLYWYRQTLGQGPEFLTYFQNEAQLEKSRLLSDRFSAERPKGSFSTLEIQRTEQGDSAMYLCASSLEGGLSYNEQFFGPGTRLTVL.

This clonotype came up many times. This chain uses TRBV28 with TRBJ1-1, with D unclear. The V gene's germline CDR1 is MDHEN and CDR2 SYDVKM. This CDR3 contains 15 residues. The V end lost 3 bases, the J end lost 4 bases, and 15 bases lay between the germline ends. In DNA, the CDR3 is TGTGCCAGCAGTTTTGGTACCGTAGCGGGCACTGAAGCTTTCTTT. As protein: CASSFGTVAGTEAFF.

This clonotype occurred a few times. The rearrangement links TRBV7-9 to TRBJ2-7; possible D gene TRBD1, 5 bases. The ends were cut back, 4 bases at V and 3 bases at J, with 10 bases in the middle. Germline values: CDR1 SEHNR, CDR2 FQNEAQ (reference sequence). This CDR3 is built from 13 residues. The CDR3 coding sequence is TGTGCCAGCAGCTCCCGACAGCACTACGAGCAGTACTTC. Protein: CASSSRQHYEQYF.

This chain uses TRBV7-9 with TRBJ2-7; 7 positions match TRBD1. Losses at the gene ends were 4 bases for V and 4 bases for J; bases not matched to a gene: 7. CDR3 length equals 14 residues. Germline values: CDR1 SEHNR, CDR2 FQNEAQ (reference sequence). This chain's CDR3 is CASSSPGGAYEQYF. CDR3 DNA sequence: TGTGCCAGCAGCTCCCCAGGGGGTGCGTACGAGCAGTACTTC.

In this sample, this clonotype turned up a few times. The chain joins TRBV4-1 to TRBJ1-1, with TRBD1 as a possible D gene (6 bases). Trimming left V 4 bases short and J 1 base short, with 13 bases between. The CDR3 runs to 15 residues. Germline V lookup: CDR1 MGHRA, CDR2 YSYEKL. This CDR3 reads CASSRISQGNTEAFF. DNA for the CDR3: TGCGCCAGCAGCCGCATATCACAGGGGAACACTGAAGCTTTCTTT.

This clonotype has at least ten counts. This chain joins TRBV2 and TRBJ1-1, with a possible D match to TRBD1 (5 bases). The V gene lost 6 bases and the J gene lost 1 base, with 9 bases spanning the gap. The CDR3 sequence is 13 residues long. From germline, CDR1 is SNHLY and CDR2 FYNNEI. DNA of the CDR3: TGTGCCAGCAGGGAGACAGAGAACACTGAAGCTTTCTTT. This codes for CASRETENTEAFF.

This clonotype was counted many times. V and J are TRBV6-2 or TRBV6-3 and TRBJ2-2; D is perhaps TRBD1 or TRBD2 (6 bases each). The V gene's germline CDR1 is MNHEY and CDR2 SVGEGT. Deletions cut 6 bases from V and 7 bases from J, with 18 bases between. This CDR3 region has 15 residues. Written as DNA, the CDR3 is TGTGCCAGCAGACCTTCAAGGGGGGAAGGCGGGGAGCTGTTTTTT. As protein: CASRPSRGEGGELFF.

The rearrangement links TRBV7-9 to TRBJ2-2; D is undetermined. Trimming cost V 5 bases and J 2 bases, with 27 bases left between them. This CDR3 contains 20 residues. CDR1 and CDR2 (germline): SEHNR, FQNEAQ (reference sequence). The CDR3 coding sequence is TGTGCCAGCAGCCCCCCTTTGTCTAGTTCGGATCATTTTAACACCGGGGAGCTGTTTTTT. Translated: CASSPPLSSSDHFNTGELFF.

In this sample, this clonotype turned up once. The rearrangement joins TRBV13 to TRBJ2-7, with D perhaps TRBD1 (5 bases). V lost 0 bases and J 4 bases, leaving 10 bases between the germline ends. The CDR3 extends over 14 amino acids. Germline CDR1 reads PRHDT; CDR2 reads FYEKMQ (reference sequence). CDR3: CASSLGLGQYEQYF. The CDR3 bases are TGTGCCAGCAGCTTAGGTCTGGGGCAATACGAGCAGTACTTC.

This clonotype was detected many times. V is TRBV28 and J is TRBJ1-5, with D uncertain. The CDR3 has 11 residues. V was clipped by 3 bases and J by 10 bases, with 7 bases between them. The germline CDR1 and CDR2 sequences are MDHEN and SYDVKM. The CDR3 region is CASSFRGPQHF. CDR3 DNA sequence: TGTGCCAGCAGTTTTCGGGGACCCCAGCATTTT.

The table lists this clonotype with many counts. V usage is TRBV7-9 and J usage is TRBJ1-6; 8 bases align to TRBD1. The J segment lost 8 bases and the V segment lost 2 bases, leaving 5 bases of the junction unmatched. The length of the CDR3 is 15 residues. Germline V CDR1 and CDR2: SEHNR, FQNEAQ (reference sequence). The CDR3, as DNA: TGTGCCAGCAGCTTAATGGGGACAGGCGATTCACCCCTCCACTTT. Translated: CASSLMGTGDSPLHF. The full variable domain, with the rest looked up from reference TRBV7-9 and TRBJ1-6, is DTGVSQNPRHKITKRGQNVTFRCDPISEHNRLYWYRQTLGQGPEFLTYFQNEAQLEKSRLLSDRFSAERPKGSFSTLEIQRTEQGDSAMYLCASSLMGTGDSPLHFGNGTRLTVT.

This clonotype was counted only a few times. This chain joins TRBV3-1 and TRBJ2-3, with no clear D. V was trimmed by 2 bases and J by 4 bases, leaving 7 bases between them. CDR3 length equals 13 residues. Germline V gene data show CDR1 as LGHDT and CDR2 as YNNKEL (reference sequence). The CDR3 spells CASSQWTADTQYF. The CDR3, as DNA: TGTGCCAGCAGCCAATGGACGGCAGATACGCAGTATTTT.

There are a few counts of this clonotype. The chain has TRBV6-5 and TRBJ2-1; 8 bases map to TRBD2. Trimming took 0 bases from V and 7 from J; bases not matched to a gene: 8. CDR1 is MNHEY, CDR2 SVGAGI, per germline. There are 16 residues in the CDR3. CDR3 sequence reads: CASSYSIGGAGNEQFF. CDR3 coding DNA: TGTGCCAGCAGTTACTCCATCGGGGGGGCGGGTAATGAGCAGTTCTTC.

There are many counts of this clonotype. The V gene is TRBV28, the J gene TRBJ2-6; 10 nucleotides align to TRBD2. V shed 2 bases and J 2 bases; nucleotides not matched to a gene: 3. Germline-derived CDR1 and CDR2 are MDHEN and SYDVKM. The CDR3 sequence is 17 residues long. The CDR3 protein is CASSLSGRAAGANVLTF. The CDR3 region has the DNA TGTGCCAGCAGTTTAAGCGGGAGGGCCGCTGGGGCCAACGTCCTGACTTTC.

A few counts support this clonotype. This chain joins TRBV27 and TRBJ2-3, with 7 bases identical to TRBD2. CDR1 and CDR2 (germline): MNHEY, SMNVEV (reference sequence). Germline trimming cut 2 bases from V and 2 bases from J; bases unmatched to any gene: 1. This CDR3 has 14 amino acids. The chain's CDR3 is CASSLGTTTDTQYF. Written as DNA, the CDR3 is TGTGCCAGCAGTTTAGGGACTACCACAGATACGCAGTATTTT.

Notes on this clonotype: A single base separates this from a much larger clone, so it may be a read error. Lacking the conserved final phenylalanine or tryptophan, this CDR3 likely reflects a read error. The CDR3 is CASSSTGVYGYTL. In DNA form, the CDR3 reads TGTGCCAGCAGCAGTACAGGAGTCTATGGCTACACCCTC. V usage is TRBV6-1 and J usage is TRBJ1-2; D is possibly TRBD1 (5 bases). Trimming left V 6 bases short and J 4 bases short, with 12 bases between. The CDR3 loop spans 13 amino acids. Germline values: CDR1 MNHNS, CDR2 SASEGT.

This clonotype showed up just a few times. The chain has TRBV29-1 and TRBJ2-5; D tentatively fits TRBD1 or TRBD2 (5 bases each). Germline values: CDR1 SQVTM, CDR2 ANQGSEA. The length of the CDR3 is 12 residues. V was clipped by 6 bases and J by 1 base, with 9 bases between them. The CDR3 DNA reads TGCAGCGTAGGGGACGGCCAAGAGACCCAGTACTTC. Translation gives CSVGDGQETQYF.

This clonotype was counted many times. The rearrangement links TRBV6-1 to TRBJ1-2; the match to TRBD1 covers 8 bases. CDR1 is MNHNS and CDR2 is SASEGT in the germline V gene. V gave up 5 bases and J gave up 8 bases; unmatched junction bases: 7. CDR3 length equals 13 residues. DNA for the CDR3: TGTGCCAGCAGTAAAGGACAGGGCGGAGGCTACACCTTC. It yields the protein CASSKGQGGGYTF.

There are many counts of this clonotype. The CDR3 spells CASSQGGTEAFF. Written as DNA, the CDR3 is TGTGCCAGCAGCCAAGGGGGGACTGAAGCTTTCTTT. The chain has TRBV3-1 and TRBJ1-1, with TRBD1 as a possible D gene (5 bases). Germline values: CDR1 LGHDT, CDR2 YNNKEL (reference sequence). The CDR3 is 12 residues long. Trimming removed 1 base from V and 5 bases from J, with 5 bases in between.

The chain uses TRBV29-1 and TRBJ1-3; a weak D match, TRBD1 (6 bases). This CDR3 has 15 amino acids. Germline V CDR1 and CDR2: SQVTM, ANQGSEA. The ends were cut back, 3 bases at V and 2 bases at J, with 14 bases in the middle. CDR3 protein: CSVEGRTVTGNTIYF. The CDR3 DNA follows: TGCAGCGTTGAGGGGCGGACAGTTACTGGAAACACCATATATTTT.

This clonotype has at least ten counts. The chain joins TRBV20-1 to TRBJ1-6, with TRBD1 identical over 9 bases. The CDR3 runs to 16 residues. Trimming cost V 0 bases and J 6 bases; bases outside gene matches: 6. CDR1 is DFQATT and CDR2 is SNEGSKA in the germline V gene (reference sequence). CDR3 amino acids: CSARDPIQGANSPLHF. The CDR3 DNA sequence: TGCAGTGCTAGAGATCCAATACAGGGGGCTAATTCACCCCTCCACTTT.